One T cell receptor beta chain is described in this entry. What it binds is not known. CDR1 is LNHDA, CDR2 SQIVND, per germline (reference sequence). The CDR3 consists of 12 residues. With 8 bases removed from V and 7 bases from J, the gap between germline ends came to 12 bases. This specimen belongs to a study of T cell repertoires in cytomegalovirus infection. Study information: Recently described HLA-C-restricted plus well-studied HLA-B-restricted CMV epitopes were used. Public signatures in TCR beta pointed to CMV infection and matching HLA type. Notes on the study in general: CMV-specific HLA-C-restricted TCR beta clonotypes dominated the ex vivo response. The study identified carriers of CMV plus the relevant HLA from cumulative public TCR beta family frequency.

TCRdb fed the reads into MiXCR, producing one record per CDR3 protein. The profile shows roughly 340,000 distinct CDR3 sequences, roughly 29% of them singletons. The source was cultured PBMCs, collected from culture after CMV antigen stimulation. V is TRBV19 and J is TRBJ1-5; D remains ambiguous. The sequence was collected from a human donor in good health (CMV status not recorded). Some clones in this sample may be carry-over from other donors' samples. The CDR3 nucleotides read TGTGCCAGTCAAGATGGGGTGCAGCCCCAGCATTTT. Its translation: CASQDGVQPQHF.